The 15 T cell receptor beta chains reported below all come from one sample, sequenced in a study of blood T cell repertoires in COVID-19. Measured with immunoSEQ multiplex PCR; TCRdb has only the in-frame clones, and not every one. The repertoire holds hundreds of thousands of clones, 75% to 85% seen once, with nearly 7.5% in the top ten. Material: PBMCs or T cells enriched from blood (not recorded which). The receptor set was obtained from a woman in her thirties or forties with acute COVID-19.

CDR3 protein: CATSDSGTAEQFF. CDR3 bases: TGTGCCACCAGTGATAGCGGGACGGCTGAGCAGTTCTTC. The V call is TRBV24-1, the J call TRBJ2-1; TRBD2 agrees at 7 bases. CDR3 size: 13 residues. The ends lost 3 bases at V and 9 bases at J; junction bases unmatched: 4. Germline V lookup: CDR1 KGHDR, CDR2 SFDVKD.

CDR3 nucleotide sequence: TGCGCCACCACCGGGACAGGATACACCGGGGAGCTGTTTTTT. It yields the protein CATTGTGYTGELFF. This chain uses TRBV5-1 with TRBJ2-2, with 8 bases aligning to TRBD1. Germline values: CDR1 SGHRS, CDR2 YFSETQ. There are 14 residues in the CDR3. Losses at the gene ends were 9 bases for V and 3 bases for J; bases not matched to a gene: 7.

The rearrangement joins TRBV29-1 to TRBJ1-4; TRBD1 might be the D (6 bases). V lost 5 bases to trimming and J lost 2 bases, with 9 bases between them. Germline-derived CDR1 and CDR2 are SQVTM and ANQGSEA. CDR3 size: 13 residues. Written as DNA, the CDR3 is TGCAGCGTTTTAGACAGGACTAATGAAAAACTGTTTTTT. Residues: CSVLDRTNEKLFF. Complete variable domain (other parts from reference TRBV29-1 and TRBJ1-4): SAVISQKPSRDICQRGTSLTIQCQVDSQVTMMFWYRQQPGQSLTLIATANQGSEATYESGFVIDKFPISRPNLTFSTLTVSNMSPEDSSIYLCSVLDRTNEKLFFGSGTQLSVL.

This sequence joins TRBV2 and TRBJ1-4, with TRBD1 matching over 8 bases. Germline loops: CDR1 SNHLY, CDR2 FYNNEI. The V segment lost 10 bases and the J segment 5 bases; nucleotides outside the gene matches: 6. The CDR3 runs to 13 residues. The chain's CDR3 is CATLGQANEKLFF. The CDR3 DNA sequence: TGTGCCACCCTGGGACAGGCAAATGAAAAACTGTTTTTT.

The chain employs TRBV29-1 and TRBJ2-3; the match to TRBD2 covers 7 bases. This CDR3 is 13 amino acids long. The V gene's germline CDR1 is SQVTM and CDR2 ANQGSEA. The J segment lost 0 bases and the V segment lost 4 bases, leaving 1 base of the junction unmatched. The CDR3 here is CSVGGSSTDTQYF. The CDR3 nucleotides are TGCAGCGTTGGCGGGAGTAGCACAGATACGCAGTATTTT.

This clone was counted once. CDR3 amino acids: CASRGDSDYEQYF. The CDR3 region has the DNA TGTGCCAGCAGGGGGGACTCAGACTACGAGCAGTACTTC. The chain uses TRBV6-5 and TRBJ2-7; tentatively, D is TRBD2 (6 bases). The CDR3 totals 13 residues. V shed 6 bases and J shed 3 bases, with 12 bases lying between them. Germline loops: CDR1 MNHEY, CDR2 SVGAGI.

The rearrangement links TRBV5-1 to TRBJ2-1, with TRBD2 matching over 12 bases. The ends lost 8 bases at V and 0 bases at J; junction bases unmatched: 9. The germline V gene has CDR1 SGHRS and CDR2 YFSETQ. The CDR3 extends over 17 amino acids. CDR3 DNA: TGCGCCAGTACACGGACTAGCGGGACCGGCTCCTACAATGAGCAGTTCTTC. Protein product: CASTRTSGTGSYNEQFF.

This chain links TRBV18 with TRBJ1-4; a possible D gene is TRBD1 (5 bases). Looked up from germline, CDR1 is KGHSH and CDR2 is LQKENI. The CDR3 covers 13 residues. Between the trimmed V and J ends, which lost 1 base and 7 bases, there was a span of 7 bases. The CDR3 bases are TGTGCCAGCTCACCACAGCAGGGTGAAAAACTGTTTTTT. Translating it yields CASSPQQGEKLFF.

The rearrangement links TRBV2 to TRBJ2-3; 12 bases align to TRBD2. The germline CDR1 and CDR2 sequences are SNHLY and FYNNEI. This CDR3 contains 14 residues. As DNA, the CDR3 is TGTGCTTCTCGGGCTAGCGGGGGGGCGGATACGCAGTATTTT. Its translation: CASRASGGADTQYF.

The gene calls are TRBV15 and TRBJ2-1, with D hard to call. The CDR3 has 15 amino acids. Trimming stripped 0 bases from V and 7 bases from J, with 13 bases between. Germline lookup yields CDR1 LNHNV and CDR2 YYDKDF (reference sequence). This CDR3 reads CATSRDRQVSNEQFF. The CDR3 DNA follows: TGTGCCACCAGCAGAGATCGTCAGGTCTCGAATGAGCAGTTCTTC.

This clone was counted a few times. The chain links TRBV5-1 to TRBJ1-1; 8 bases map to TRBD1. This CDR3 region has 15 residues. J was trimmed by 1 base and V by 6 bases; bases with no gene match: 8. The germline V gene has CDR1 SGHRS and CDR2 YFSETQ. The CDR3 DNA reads TGCGCCAGCAACCCATCGACAGGGGCGAACACTGAAGCTTTCTTT. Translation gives CASNPSTGANTEAFF.

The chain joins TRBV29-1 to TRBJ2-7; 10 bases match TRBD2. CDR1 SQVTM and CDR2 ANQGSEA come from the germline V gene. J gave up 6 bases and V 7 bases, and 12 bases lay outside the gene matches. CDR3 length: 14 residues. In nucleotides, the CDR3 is TGCAGCGCCCCGTCCCCTAGCGGGGGTCCCGAGCAGTACTTC. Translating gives CSAPSPSGGPEQYF.

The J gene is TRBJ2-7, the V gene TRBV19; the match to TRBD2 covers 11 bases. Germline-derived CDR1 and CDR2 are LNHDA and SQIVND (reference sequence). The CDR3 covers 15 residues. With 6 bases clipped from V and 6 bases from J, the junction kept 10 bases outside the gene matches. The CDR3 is CASSSGTSGLSEQYF. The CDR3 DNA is TGTGCCAGTAGCTCGGGGACTAGCGGTCTCAGCGAGCAGTACTTC.

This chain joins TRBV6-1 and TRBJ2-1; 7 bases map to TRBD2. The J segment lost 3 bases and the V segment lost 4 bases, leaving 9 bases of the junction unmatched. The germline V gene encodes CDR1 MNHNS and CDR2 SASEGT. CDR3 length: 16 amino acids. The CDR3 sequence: CASSAISGGFYNEQFF. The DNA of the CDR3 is TGTGCCAGCAGTGCCATCTCGGGAGGCTTCTACAATGAGCAGTTCTTC.

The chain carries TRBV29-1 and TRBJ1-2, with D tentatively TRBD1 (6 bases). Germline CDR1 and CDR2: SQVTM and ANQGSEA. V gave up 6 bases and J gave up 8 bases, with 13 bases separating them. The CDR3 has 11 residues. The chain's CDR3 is CSVGDTAGYTF. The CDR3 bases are TGCAGCGTGGGGGACACCGCGGGCTACACCTTC.